Below, 9 T cell receptor beta chains from the same sample are listed, as sequenced in a study of read filtering for tumor transcriptome and immune sequencing. From about 400 ng of RNA, a library with molecular barcoded alpha/delta and beta/gamma adaptors was made. Via MiXCR, TCRdb re-called the reads, giving one row per CDR3 protein. In the table there are 39,000 or so distinct CDR3 sequences, 14% of which are singletons. The sequencing input was a population of CD138-negative cells sorted from bone marrow. The origin of the receptors is a donor over 35 with multiple myeloma.

This clonotype occurred a few times. A read error is possible here, since a much larger clone lies one base away. The CDR3 loop is CSGSSSNYGYTF. In DNA, the CDR3 is TGCAGTGGATCGTCGTCGAACTATGGCTACACCTTC. V usage is TRBV20-1 and J usage is TRBJ1-2, with unresolved D. CDR1 is DFQATT, CDR2 SNEGSKA, per germline (reference sequence). Trimming stripped 7 bases from V and 2 bases from J, with 11 bases between. The CDR3 extends over 12 amino acids.

This clonotype was seen many times. The chain joins TRBV12-3 or TRBV12-4 to TRBJ1-5; possible D gene TRBD1, 5 bases. The CDR3 spans 14 residues. V was cut by 3 bases and J by 3 bases, with 9 bases left in between. CDR3 amino acids: CASSFGRDNQPQHF. CDR3 nucleotides: TGTGCCAGCAGTTTTGGCAGGGACAATCAGCCCCAGCATTTT.

The sample holds many counts of this clonotype. The chain recombines TRBV2 with TRBJ2-7; D is possibly TRBD1 (6 bases). Germline assignment: CDR1 SNHLY and CDR2 FYNNEI. Trimming pared 5 bases from V and 12 bases from J, leaving 11 bases between. This CDR3 region has 10 residues. Here the CDR3 DNA reads TGTGCCAGCAGTATAAGGGACACGTACTTC. Translation: CASSIRDTYF.

This clonotype was counted at least ten times. J is TRBJ2-1 and V is TRBV12-3 or TRBV12-4; D uncertain. Trimming took off 7 bases at V and 2 bases at J, with 15 bases between the two ends. There are 15 residues in the CDR3. CDR3 residues: CASTLNGSAYNEQFF. The CDR3 DNA is TGTGCCAGCACTTTGAACGGATCAGCCTACAATGAGCAGTTCTTC.

CDR3 nucleotides: TGTGCCAGCAGCCGGACTAGCGGGAGTTTCTATGAGCAGTTCTTC. This encodes CASSRTSGSFYEQFF. The chain recombines TRBV28 with TRBJ2-1; TRBD2 agrees at 13 bases. There are 15 residues in the CDR3. Germline CDR1 MDHEN, CDR2 SYDVKM. The ends lost 6 bases at V and 8 bases at J; junction bases unmatched: 7.

This clonotype has a count of ten or more. This chain joins TRBV24-1 and TRBJ2-2, with D perhaps TRBD1 (6 bases). The CDR3 is 17 residues long. Trimming removed 3 bases from V and 1 base from J, with 14 bases in between. Germline loops: CDR1 KGHDR, CDR2 SFDVKD. CDR3 amino acids: CATSDPQTGLNTGELFF. DNA for the CDR3: TGTGCCACCAGTGATCCCCAGACAGGATTGAACACCGGGGAGCTGTTTTTT.

This clonotype was found a few times. This may come from a read error, since a much larger clone is one base off. J is TRBJ1-2 and V is TRBV19; TRBD1 agrees at 7 bases. Germline V gives CDR1 LNHDA, CDR2 SQIVND (reference sequence). CDR3 length equals 15 residues. CDR3 in amino acids: CASSTATGQNYDYTF. CDR3 in DNA: TGTGCCAGTAGTACAGCAACGGGACAGAACTATGACTACACCTTC.

Relative to its sample, this clonotype is medium-sized (0.01 to 0.1%). The chain joins TRBV10-3 to TRBJ2-1, with D hard to call. Germline CDR1 ENHRY, CDR2 SYGVKD. V gave up 0 bases and J gave up 5 bases, with 5 bases separating them. The CDR3 is 13 residues long. The CDR3 bases are TGTGCCATCAGTGAGTCGCTGAACAATGAGCAGTTCTTC. Its translation is CAISESLNNEQFF.

This clonotype came up many times. The V gene is TRBV7-2, the J gene TRBJ1-1; D is undetermined. The CDR3 sequence is 13 residues long. Trimming left V 0 bases short and J 11 bases short, with 13 bases between. The V gene's germline CDR1 is SGHTA and CDR2 FQGNSA. The CDR3 protein is CASSLASAGQAFF. DNA for the CDR3: TGTGCCAGCAGCTTAGCTTCGGCAGGCCAGGCTTTCTTT.